This T cell receptor beta chain derives from a study of blood T cell repertoires in COVID-19. As for the study in general: There were acute and convalescent COVID-19 samples, and they came from the United States, Italy and Spain.

Generated by immunoSEQ multiplex PCR, the TCRdb table keeps only in-frame clones and is missing some. This table holds over 55,000 clones, about 88% found once. The sequence was collected from a human donor with active COVID-19. The donor label of this sample is uncertain. Sequenced sample: peripheral blood.

The CDR3 reads CASSIMAGSGYEQYF. The CDR3, as DNA: TGTGCCAGTAGTATTATGGCCGGGAGCGGCTACGAGCAGTACTTC. The V call is TRBV19, the J call TRBJ2-7; maybe TRBD2 (6 bases). The CDR3 consists of 15 residues. V lost 3 bases to trimming and J lost 3 bases, with 15 bases between them. Germline assignment: CDR1 LNHDA and CDR2 SQIVND (reference sequence).